The source of this TCR beta chain is a study of T cell repertoires in cytomegalovirus infection. For the study at large: As its CMV epitopes, the study selected recently identified HLA-C-restricted and well-studied HLA-B-restricted targets. Public TCR beta signatures indicated both CMV infection and matching HLA type.

TCRdb re-called the reads through MiXCR, storing one row per CDR3 protein. Of hundreds of thousands of distinct CDR3 sequences in the sample, roughly 33% were seen once. This CDR3 comprises 12 residues. V lost 5 bases, J lost 5 bases, and 9 bases lay in between. Germline V CDR1 and CDR2: SGHTA, FQGNSA. This clonotype was recorded at least ten times. Its antigen is undetermined. The TCR sequence derives from a human donor in good health (CMV status not recorded). Some clones in this sample may be carry-over from other donors' samples. The starting material was cultured PBMCs, obtained from culture after CMV antigen stimulation. The genes are TRBV7-2 and TRBJ1-1; no firm D call. The CDR3 DNA follows: TGTGCCAGCAGCCCCACCGGAACTGAAGCTTTCTTT. It is translated as CASSPTGTEAFF.